This TCR beta chain was obtained from a study of control samples from healthy donors and cancer patients. This CDR3 is built from 13 residues. Germline V gene lookup returns CDR1 SNHLY and CDR2 FYNNEI. Unmatched junction bases numbered 4, after V lost 8 bases and J lost 7 bases. The repertoire was sequenced with immunoSEQ multiplex PCR; TCRdb's copy has only in-frame clones and lacks some. This sample yields about 100,000 clones, of which roughly 87% are seen a single time; under 20% belongs to the top ten. The chain couples TRBV2 to TRBJ1-6, with 8 bases that match TRBD1. The clonotype was recovered from a woman between 50 and 59 years old in good health. Sequencing was performed on blood. Written as DNA, the CDR3 is TGTGCCAGCGCGGGACAGGAGAATTCACCCCTCCACTTT. Protein product: CASAGQENSPLHF.